This entry lists 16 T cell receptor beta chains sequenced from one sample in a study of blood T cell repertoires in COVID-19. Repertoires were generated with immunoSEQ multiplex PCR, while TCRdb's copy carries only in-frame clones and drops some. Here the sample spans about 210,000 clones, about nine tenths being singletons. Sequencing was carried out using peripheral blood. Receptors were obtained from a man between 65 and 85 years old with acute or convalescent COVID-19.

This chain joins TRBV7-2 and TRBJ1-5; D is unclear. V was shortened by 2 bases and J by 3 bases, with 5 bases between the two germline ends. The CDR3 loop spans 13 amino acids. Germline CDR1 SGHTA, CDR2 FQGNSA. CDR3 protein: CASSLQFNQPQHF. In DNA, the CDR3 is TGTGCCAGCAGCTTACAGTTCAATCAGCCCCAGCATTTT. Full variable domain (remainder filled in from reference TRBV7-2 and TRBJ1-5): GAGVSQSPSNKVTEKGKDVELRCDPISGHTALYWYRQSLGQGLEFLIYFQGNSAPDKSGLPSDRFSAERTGGSVSTLTIQRTQQEDSAVYLCASSLQFNQPQHFGDGTRLSIL.

The J gene is TRBJ2-1, the V gene TRBV29-1; TRBD1 matches 11 bases. Trimming took 7 bases from V and 3 from J; bases not matched to a gene: 17. From germline, CDR1 is SQVTM and CDR2 ANQGSEA. There are 18 residues in the CDR3. CDR3 loop: CSAIRDRGSLFVYNEQFF. In DNA form, the CDR3 reads TGCAGCGCAATCCGGGACAGGGGGAGTTTGTTCGTCTACAATGAGCAGTTCTTC.

The chain has TRBV11-3 and TRBJ1-2; D is unresolved. Trimming left V 0 bases short and J 5 bases short, with 4 bases between. CDR1 is SGHNT and CDR2 is YENEEA in the germline V gene. The CDR3 totals 12 residues. The CDR3 region is CASSLDGYGYTF. DNA for the CDR3: TGTGCCAGCAGCTTAGACGGTTATGGCTACACCTTC.

The chain uses TRBV7-2 and TRBJ2-7; 7 bases line up with TRBD1. In germline, CDR1 is SGHTA, CDR2 FQGNSA. The CDR3 spans 15 residues. J was trimmed by 2 bases and V by 5 bases; bases with no gene match: 9. The CDR3 nucleotides read TGTGCCAGCAGCCCCGATCCCAGGGGGACCTACGAGCAGTACTTC. This encodes CASSPDPRGTYEQYF.

V gene TRBV9 combines with J gene TRBJ1-6; no firm D call. From germline, CDR1 is SGDLS and CDR2 YYNGEE. The V end lost 6 bases, the J end lost 5 bases, and 15 bases lay between the germline ends. The CDR3 sequence is 15 residues long. DNA for the CDR3: TGTGCCAGCACCCCCGGGATCGGGGATAATTCACCCCTCCACTTT. This translates into CASTPGIGDNSPLHF.

V is TRBV19 and J is TRBJ1-2; D might be TRBD1 (6 bases). Deletions cut 4 bases from V and 4 bases from J, with 13 bases between. The length of the CDR3 is 14 residues. The V gene's germline CDR1 is LNHDA and CDR2 SQIVND (reference sequence). The CDR3 spells CASSTGQTTYGYTF. The CDR3 DNA sequence: TGTGCCAGTAGTACCGGACAGACGACCTATGGCTACACCTTC.

The chain uses TRBV4-2 and TRBJ2-1; D not resolved. Germline-derived CDR1 and CDR2 are LGHNA and YNFKEQ. The V end lost 0 bases, the J end lost 0 bases, and 9 bases lay between the germline ends. There are 16 residues in the CDR3. The CDR3 loop is CASSQELMSSYNEQFF. CDR3 DNA: TGTGCCAGCAGCCAAGAGCTAATGAGCTCCTACAATGAGCAGTTCTTC.

The CDR3 sequence: CAISESAGRLSGNTIYF. The CDR3, as DNA: TGTGCCATCAGTGAGTCGGCGGGGAGACTCTCTGGAAACACCATATATTTT. V is TRBV10-3 and J is TRBJ1-3; D is unresolved. With 0 bases removed from V and 0 bases from J, the gap between germline ends came to 12 bases. Per the germline V gene, CDR1 is ENHRY and CDR2 is SYGVKD. This CDR3 contains 17 residues.

This chain connects TRBV2 to TRBJ1-4; D remains unclear. Trimming pared 4 bases from V and 7 bases from J, leaving 10 bases between. CDR1 and CDR2 from the germline V gene are SNHLY and FYNNEI. The CDR3 consists of 13 residues. CDR3 in amino acids: CASSVGRFEKLFF. CDR3 sequence (DNA): TGTGCCAGCAGTGTTGGCAGGTTTGAAAAACTGTTTTTT.

The V and J genes are TRBV27 and TRBJ2-7; 9 bases fit TRBD1. Germline CDR1 and CDR2: MNHEY and SMNVEV (reference sequence). The CDR3 consists of 16 residues. The V gene end was trimmed by 5 bases and the J gene end by 7 bases; junction bases not matched to a gene: 15. CDR3 DNA sequence: TGTGCCAGCAGTCAAAATACAGGGGGCGATCGGTATGAGCAGTACTTC. Encoded protein: CASSQNTGGDRYEQYF.

The chain is built from TRBV6-5 and TRBJ1-1; tentative D call: TRBD1 (6 bases). CDR3 length: 15 amino acids. V lost 6 bases to trimming and J lost 1 base, with 15 bases between them. Germline assignment: CDR1 MNHEY and CDR2 SVGAGI. The CDR3 region has the DNA TGTGCCAGCAGACAATTCGGACAGACGAACACTGAAGCTTTCTTT. Encoded protein: CASRQFGQTNTEAFF.

This clone was counted once. The V gene is TRBV4-2, the J gene TRBJ2-2, with 8 bases that match TRBD2. Per the germline V gene, CDR1 is LGHNA and CDR2 is YNFKEQ. J gave up 6 bases and V 0 bases, and 9 bases lay outside the gene matches. The length of the CDR3 is 17 residues. The CDR3 bases are TGTGCCAGCAGCCAAGAACCTGCGGGAGGAATTTCCGGGGAGCTGTTTTTT. Its protein is CASSQEPAGGISGELFF.

This rearrangement joins TRBV28 to TRBJ2-3; tentatively, D is TRBD2 (6 bases). CDR3 length: 15 residues. Trimming took off 3 bases at V and 2 bases at J, with 12 bases between the two ends. Germline CDR1 and CDR2: MDHEN and SYDVKM. CDR3 protein: CASSLVRGPTDTQYF. The CDR3, as DNA: TGTGCCAGCAGTTTGGTGCGGGGTCCCACAGATACGCAGTATTTT.

V and J are TRBV30 and TRBJ1-4, with 8 bases fitting TRBD1. V shed 5 bases and J 7 bases; nucleotides not matched to a gene: 9. The CDR3 is made up of 14 amino acids. CDR1 is GTSNPN and CDR2 is SVGIG in the germline V gene (reference sequence). The CDR3 nucleotides read TGTGCCTGGGGCCCCGGGACAGGAGGTGAAAAACTGTTTTTT. It encodes CAWGPGTGGEKLFF. Full variable domain (rest looked up from reference TRBV30 and TRBJ1-4): SQTIHQWPATLVQPVGSPLSLECTVEGTSNPNLYWYRQAAGRGLQLLFYSVGIGQISSEVPQNLSASRPQDRQFILSSKKLLLSDSGFYLCAWGPGTGGEKLFFGSGTQLSVL.

This clone was recorded only once. This rearrangement joins TRBV28 to TRBJ2-7; 14 nucleotides match TRBD2. This CDR3 comprises 14 residues. Germline CDR1 and CDR2: MDHEN and SYDVKM. Trimming at V came to 5 bases and at J to 4 bases, leaving 1 base not matched to a gene. The CDR3 loop is CASSGTSGSYEQYF. The CDR3 nucleotides read TGTGCCAGCAGTGGGACTAGCGGGAGTTACGAGCAGTACTTC.

The V call is TRBV5-1, the J call TRBJ1-3; D remains unclear. V was shortened by 0 bases and J by 2 bases, with 6 bases between the two germline ends. CDR3 length: 14 amino acids. Germline-derived CDR1 and CDR2 are SGHRS and YFSETQ. DNA for the CDR3: TGCGCCAGCAGCTTGGGTTCTGCTGGAAACACCATATATTTT. It is translated as CASSLGSAGNTIYF. Using reference TRBV5-1 and TRBJ1-3 for the parts outside the CDR3, the full variable domain is KAGVTQTPRYLIKTRGQQVTLSCSPISGHRSVSWYQQTPGQGLQFLFEYFSETQRNKGNFPGRFSGRQFSNSRSEMNVSTLELGDSALYLCASSLGSAGNTIYFGEGSWLTVV.